This is a list of T cell receptor beta chains from one sample in a study of early T cells in non-severe SARS-CoV-2 infection. TCRdb reprocessed the 5' RACE reads with MiXCR, giving one entry per CDR3 protein. The repertoire consists of about 64,000 distinct CDR3 sequences, with about 17% occurring once and the leading ten covering over 8%. The sequencing used whole blood, collected at baseline. Receptors were obtained from an adult who was a healthcare worker with PCR-confirmed SARS-CoV-2 infection or an uninfected control (not recorded which). CDR3s include the opening cysteine and the closing phenylalanine or tryptophan. D genes are given only for firm matches. Clone size is stated in some rows and not others, as once, few, many or a class when expanded.

>TRBJ2-7|TRBD2|TRBV27|NA|15
TGTGCCAGCAGTCTAGGGACTAGCGGGGGCTACGAGCAGTACTTC
CASSLGTSGGYEQYF
>TRBJ1-1|NA|TRBV3-1|NA|16
TGTGCCAGCAGCCAAGCCGGACCAGTAATGAACACTGAAGCTTTCTTT
CASSQAGPVMNTEAFF
>TRBJ2-1|NA|TRBV7-9|NA|8
TGTGCCAGCAGCTTAGGCAGGTTC
CASSLGRF
>TRBJ1-5|NA|TRBV12-3/TRBV12-4|few|13
TGTGCCAGCAGCCGGGACGCCAATCAGCCCCAGCATTTT
CASSRDANQPQHF
>TRBJ2-4|NA|TRBV3-1|few|18
TGTGCCAGCAGCCATGGAGGAATCCCTGTCAATTCACGGAACATTCAGTACTTC
CASSHGGIPVNSRNIQYF
>TRBJ2-7|NA|TRBV2|many|15
TGTGCCAGCCGACGACAATCCACTACTACGGGGGAGCAGTACTTC
CASRRQSTTTGEQYF
>TRBJ2-7|NA|TRBV10-3|few|12
TGTGCCATCAGTGAACACGGCTACGAGCAGTACTTC
CAISEHGYEQYF
>TRBJ2-1|NA|TRBV5-8|NA|14
TGTGCCAGCAGCTTGATGCGGAACTACAATGAGCAGTTCTTC
CASSLMRNYNEQFF
>TRBJ1-2|NA|TRBV28|NA|14
TGTGCCAGCAGTCGCAGGGACCTTTACTATGGCTACACCTTC
CASSRRDLYYGYTF
>TRBJ2-5|TRBD1|TRBV20-1|NA|14
TGCAGTCTTTATCCGGGACAGATCCAAGAGACCCAGTACTTC
CSLYPGQIQETQYF
>TRBJ1-1|NA|TRBV2|NA|15
TGTGCCAGCAGCGTTCAGGGGATGGGCAGAACTGAAGCTTTCTTT
CASSVQGMGRTEAFF
>TRBJ2-1|NA|TRBV18|few|14
TGTGCCAGCTCACCTAGGCCCGGGAGCGGTGAGCAGTTCTTC
CASSPRPGSGEQFF
>TRBJ2-7|NA|TRBV30|NA|11
TGTGCCTGGAGCGATACTTACGAGCAGTACTTC
CAWSDTYEQYF
>TRBJ2-5|NA|TRBV28|NA|15
TGTGCCAGCAGTTTATTAAACGTAGGGCAAGAGACCCAGTACTTC
CASSLLNVGQETQYF
>TRBJ2-1|TRBD2|TRBV2|few|15
TGTGCCAGCAGTGACGCGACTAGCGGAAACAATGAGCAGTTCTTC
CASSDATSGNNEQFF
>TRBJ2-2|NA|TRBV7-6|many|16
TGTGCCAGCAGCTATGCGGCGGACAGCTACACCGGGGAGCTGTTTTTT
CASSYAADSYTGELFF
>TRBJ2-6|TRBD1|TRBV5-4|NA|17
TGTGCCAGCAGCCGGACAGGTCAAACCTCTGGGTCCAACGTCCTGACTTTC
CASSRTGQTSGSNVLTF
>TRBJ2-3|NA|TRBV11-2|few|17
TGTGCCAGCAGCTCCCGATCCCCCCCTCTAGACACAGATACGCAGTATTTT
CASSSRSPPLDTDTQYF
>TRBJ2-4|NA|TRBV7-6|few|15
TGTGCCAGCAGCTCCGTCAAAGGGGCCAAAAACATTCAGTACTTC
CASSSVKGAKNIQYF
>TRBJ2-7|TRBD1|TRBV28|few|17
TGTGCCAGCAGTTTGGGAAGGACAGGGAAGGATACCTACGAGCAGTACTTC
CASSLGRTGKDTYEQYF
>TRBJ1-6|TRBD1|TRBV12-3/TRBV12-4|NA|18
TGTGCCAGCAGTAGGACAGGGGCCGGGAGCTCCTATAATTCACCCCTCCACTTT
CASSRTGAGSSYNSPLHF
>TRBJ1-5|NA|TRBV7-2|few|15
TGTGCCAGCAGCTTAGTTCCTGAGGACAATCAGCCCCAGCATTTT
CASSLVPEDNQPQHF
>TRBJ1-2|NA|TRBV14|few|13
TGTGCCAGCAGCCAAGATCTTGAGGCTCGCTACACCTTC
CASSQDLEARYTF
>TRBJ2-4|NA|TRBV6-6|NA|15
TGTGCCAGCAGCAAACAGGGGACGGGGGAAAACATTCAGTACTTC
CASSKQGTGENIQYF
>TRBJ2-1|TRBD2|TRBV12-3/TRBV12-4|NA|17
TGTGCCAGCAGTTTAGGGACTAGCGGGAGGGGCCCTTTACGGCAGTTCTTC
CASSLGTSGRGPLRQFF
>TRBJ2-5|TRBD2|TRBV2|NA|15
TGTGCCAGCAGTGTAGCGGGGCCTTCCCAAGAGACCCAGTACTTC
CASSVAGPSQETQYF
>TRBJ1-2|NA|TRBV7-9|many|15
TGTGCCAGCAGCTTAATGGGGGCGTCGGTCTATGGCTACACCTTC
CASSLMGASVYGYTF
>TRBJ2-2|TRBD2|TRBV20-1|NA|16
TGCAGTGCTAGGCCTAGCGGGAGCGCGAACACCGGGGAGCTGTTTTTT
CSARPSGSANTGELFF
>TRBJ2-3|NA|TRBV7-8|NA|15
TGTGCCAGCAGCTTCCAGATAACTAGCACAGATACGCAGTATTTT
CASSFQITSTDTQYF
>TRBJ2-1|NA|TRBV20-1|many|13
TGCAGTGCTCCTAGATCGGCCTACAATGAGCAGTTCTTC
CSAPRSAYNEQFF
>TRBJ2-5|TRBD1|TRBV7-2|few|16
TGTGCCAGCAGCCTCCGACAGGGCGATATCCGAGAGACCCAGTACTTC
CASSLRQGDIRETQYF
>TRBJ1-2|NA|TRBV5-1|few|15
TGCGCCAGCAGCGAGAGGGCAGCAGGGAACTATGGCTACACCTTC
CASSERAAGNYGYTF
>TRBJ2-1|NA|TRBV11-2|NA|16
TGTGCCAGCAGCTTAGATTCCAGGGGTTTCGGGAATGAGCAGTTCTTC
CASSLDSRGFGNEQFF
>TRBJ1-5|NA|TRBV30|few|13
TGTGCCTGGACAAGTCAGCCGGATCAGCCCCAGCATTTT
CAWTSQPDQPQHF
>TRBJ2-7|NA|TRBV28|few|15
TGTGCCAGCAGTTTCCCGTCCTCACAGGCCTACGAGCAGTACTTC
CASSFPSSQAYEQYF
>TRBJ2-1|TRBD2|TRBV6-2/TRBV6-3|NA|18
TGTGCCAGCACCCAACGCTGGGCTAGCGGGAGAAGTGGTGATGAGCAGTTCTTC
CASTQRWASGRSGDEQFF
>TRBJ2-1|NA|TRBV4-3|many|14
TGCGCCAGCAGCCAAGTAGCCACCCACAATGAGCAGTTCTTC
CASSQVATHNEQFF
>TRBJ1-3|NA|TRBV14|few|16
TGTGCCAGCAGCCAAATAGTCGCATCCCCTGGAAACACCATATATTTT
CASSQIVASPGNTIYF
>TRBJ2-7|TRBD1|TRBV28|NA|15
TGTGCCAGCAGTAAAACAGGGGTAGCCTCCTACGAGCAGTACTTC
CASSKTGVASYEQYF
>TRBJ1-2|NA|TRBV2|NA|13
TGTGCCAGCAGTTTCAGGGTCGGCTATGGCTACACCTTC
CASSFRVGYGYTF
>TRBJ2-7|TRBD1|TRBV20-1|NA|14
TGCAGTGCTAGACTAGACAGGGGATCCTACGAGCAGTACTTC
CSARLDRGSYEQYF